This T cell receptor beta chain came from a study of OX40 agonist ivuxolimab in advanced cancers. Study-wide background: Eligibility rules accepted prior anti-PD-1, anti-PD-L1 or anti-CTLA-4 therapy, and 30% to 40% had some.

Assay used: immunoSEQ multiplex PCR; TCRdb lists only in-frame clones, some missing. The table records around 50,000 clones, nearly 85% of them present only once. The clonotype comes from an adult with an advanced solid tumor such as melanoma, head and neck, liver or kidney cancer. The starting material was CD4+ or CD8+ T cells sorted from blood, obtained in a trial of the OX40 agonist ivuxolimab.

The CDR3 region is CASSFRDGYQETQYF. The CDR3 DNA is TGTGCCAGCAGCTTTCGGGACGGCTACCAAGAGACCCAGTACTTC. The V and J genes are TRBV9 and TRBJ2-5; D assignment may be TRBD1 or TRBD2 (5 bases each). CDR1 is SGDLS and CDR2 is YYNGEE in the germline V gene. The length of the CDR3 is 15 residues. Trimming shortened V by 4 bases and J by 0 bases, and 13 bases separated the two germline ends.